This T cell receptor beta chain originates from a study of blood T cell repertoires in COVID-19. Study-wide context: T cells, B-cell-depleted T cells, or PBMCs provided the cDNA or gDNA that served as material.

Source study methods: How many nucleated cells were present was estimated from reference gene primer amplification. The table came from immunoSEQ multiplex PCR; TCRdb's copy has only in-frame clones and leaves some out. That table furnishes V, J and clone size, whereas the DNA furnished D and trimming. Among more than 85,000 clones listed, just under 85% were seen once. The CDR3 consists of 15 residues. V lost 2 bases and J 0 bases, leaving 8 bases between the germline ends. Germline V gene sequence: CDR1 SGHTA, CDR2 FQGNSA. The rearrangement links TRBV7-2 to TRBJ1-5; a possible D gene is TRBD1 (5 bases). The sample taken for sequencing was peripheral blood. This receptor was obtained from an older man with acute or convalescent COVID-19. The CDR3 bases are TGTGCCAGCAGCTTACGACAGAATAGCAATCAGCCCCAGCATTTT. Translating gives CASSLRQNSNQPQHF.